A selection of T cell receptor beta chains follows, all from one sample in a study of T cells after yellow fever vaccination. TCRdb passed the 5' RACE reads through MiXCR, listing each CDR3 protein once. The sample lists just under 600,000 distinct CDR3 sequences, roughly 14% occurring once. This sample comprised PBMCs, obtained on the day of the yellow fever booster vaccination. These receptors were obtained from a young man who received the YFV17D yellow fever vaccine. Each CDR3 is given with its conserved first and last residue. The order of the fields is V gene, clone size, D gene, J gene, CDR3 protein, CDR3 DNA. A D gene is named only where the DNA matches it firmly. The size field is filled for only some rows; it gives once, few, many or a size class.

V gene: TRBV7-2
clone size: many
D gene: .
J gene: TRBJ2-4
CDR3 protein: CASSLARDPSGSIQYF
CDR3 DNA: TGTGCCAGCAGCTTAGCTCGGGACCCTTCAGGGAGCATTCAGTACTTC

V gene: TRBV7-2
clone size: few
D gene: .
J gene: TRBJ2-6
CDR3 protein: CASRTRGSGANVLTF
CDR3 DNA: TGTGCCAGCAGAACGAGGGGTTCTGGGGCCAACGTCCTGACTTTC

V gene: TRBV21-1
clone size: few
D gene: .
J gene: TRBJ2-7
CDR3 protein: CASSKDISSYEQYF
CDR3 DNA: TGTGCCAGCAGCAAAGACATCAGTTCCTACGAGCAGTACTTC

V gene: TRBV5-1
clone size: .
D gene: .
J gene: TRBJ2-5
CDR3 protein: CASSLNGPEETQYF
CDR3 DNA: TGCGCCAGCAGCTTGAACGGGCCAGAAGAGACCCAGTACTTC

V gene: TRBV5-1
clone size: few
D gene: TRBD2
J gene: TRBJ2-1
CDR3 protein: CASEGLAGVNEQFF
CDR3 DNA: TGCGCCAGCGAGGGGCTAGCGGGAGTTAATGAGCAGTTCTTC

V gene: TRBV24-1
clone size: .
D gene: TRBD2
J gene: TRBJ2-3
CDR3 protein: CATSDSVAGWGTDTQYF
CDR3 DNA: TGTGCCACCAGTGATTCCGTAGCGGGATGGGGCACAGATACGCAGTATTTT

V gene: TRBV29-1
clone size: many
D gene: TRBD2
J gene: TRBJ2-4
CDR3 protein: CSVEGRDIQYF
CDR3 DNA: TGCAGCGTTGAGGGGAGGGACATTCAGTACTTC

V gene: TRBV11-1
clone size: few
D gene: .
J gene: TRBJ2-7
CDR3 protein: CASSPEHSGSYEQYF
CDR3 DNA: TGTGCCAGCAGCCCCGAACATAGCGGATCCTACGAGCAGTACTTC

V gene: TRBV20-1
clone size: .
D gene: TRBD2
J gene: TRBJ2-3
CDR3 protein: CRSAGVSDTQYF
CDR3 DNA: TGCAGGTCAGCGGGAGTTTCAGATACGCAGTATTTT

V gene: TRBV4-1
clone size: .
D gene: TRBD2
J gene: TRBJ2-1
CDR3 protein: CASSYRTSGRTSYNEQFF
CDR3 DNA: TGCGCCAGCAGTTACCGGACTAGCGGGAGGACCTCCTACAATGAGCAGTTCTTC

V gene: TRBV9
clone size: .
D gene: .
J gene: TRBJ2-5
CDR3 protein: CASSVAVQQETQYF
CDR3 DNA: TGTGCCAGCAGCGTAGCCGTGCAGCAAGAGACCCAGTACTTC

V gene: TRBV6-1
clone size: few
D gene: .
J gene: TRBJ2-2
CDR3 protein: CASQGRGDTGELFF
CDR3 DNA: TGTGCCAGCCAGGGAAGGGGGGACACGGGGGAGCTGTTTTTT

V gene: TRBV20-1
clone size: many
D gene: .
J gene: TRBJ2-3
CDR3 protein: CSATIYGEVAYDTQYF
CDR3 DNA: TGCAGTGCTACGATATACGGGGAGGTTGCTTACGATACGCAGTATTTT